This T cell receptor beta chain was observed in a study of read filtering for tumor transcriptome and immune sequencing. Study-level information: The cohort had some 17 men and more than 11 women aged about 40 to 90, mean roughly 66 years.

This clonotype was seen at least ten times. Molecular barcoded adaptors covering alpha/delta and beta/gamma chains were used on approximately 440 ng RNA. TCRdb redid the calling of the reads with MiXCR, one entry per CDR3 protein. The sample has 100,000 to 150,000 distinct CDR3 sequences, 13% seen once. Germline values: CDR1 MNHEY, CDR2 SVGEGT. V lost 2 bases, J lost 0 bases, and 10 bases lay in between. The CDR3 extends over 16 amino acids. The J gene is TRBJ1-4, the V gene TRBV6-2 or TRBV6-3, with unresolved D. The clonotype was recovered from a donor over 35 with multiple myeloma. Sequenced material: a population of CD138-negative cells sorted from bone marrow. The CDR3 DNA reads TGTGCCAGCAGTTACCCACCGGGGACAACTAATGAAAAACTGTTTTTT. Amino acid sequence: CASSYPPGTTNEKLFF.